Below are 21 T cell receptor beta chains sequenced from a single sample in a study of blood T cells in healthy people across ages. Then a second PCR, running roughly 7 to 11 cycles, was carried out with a sample-barcoded 5' primer and a J-beta primer mix. TCRdb fed the 5' RACE reads into MiXCR, producing one record per CDR3 protein. The sample consists of 1.5 million to 1.8 million distinct CDR3 sequences, about 42% of them appearing once. Sequenced input: blood. The receptor set was obtained from a woman aged 18-29 years in good health.

This clonotype came up many times. The genes are TRBV12-3 or TRBV12-4 and TRBJ2-5; 7 bases align to TRBD1. The J call is uncertain, as TRBJ2-7 better fits the DNA end. The CDR3 is 12 residues long. In nucleotides, the CDR3 is TGTGCCAGCAGCCTTGGACAGGACGAGCAGTACTTC. This translates into CASSLGQDEQYF.

V usage is TRBV30 and J usage is TRBJ2-3, with D unresolved. Germline CDR1 GTSNPN, CDR2 SVGIG (reference sequence). CDR3 length equals 15 residues. Between the trimmed V and J ends, which lost 2 bases and 0 bases, there was a span of 12 bases. In DNA, the CDR3 is TGTGCCTGGAGTTCGGAGAGCGCTAGCACAGATACGCAGTATTTT. Residues: CAWSSESASTDTQYF.

The chain recombines TRBV6-6 with TRBJ1-2, with D possibly matching TRBD1 (6 bases). The germline V gene encodes CDR1 MNHNY and CDR2 SVGAGI (reference sequence). The V and J ends lost 7 bases and 3 bases respectively, with 24 bases between them. The CDR3 spans 17 residues. The CDR3 DNA sequence: TGTGCCAGCACCCCACGAGAGGGGGGCGGTGGGTACTATGGCTACACCTTC. Protein: CASTPREGGGGYYGYTF.

The gene calls are TRBV4-3 and TRBJ2-1; 9 bases map to TRBD2. V trimming: 0 bases; J trimming: 5 bases; junction bases outside the gene matches: 20. Per the germline V gene, CDR1 is LGHNA and CDR2 is YSLEER. The CDR3 length is 21 residues. CDR3 residues: CASSQDQIRLAGKGTHNEQFF. The CDR3 DNA sequence: TGCGCCAGCAGCCAAGATCAGATCCGGCTAGCGGGAAAGGGTACCCACAATGAGCAGTTCTTC.

The chain couples TRBV6-6 to TRBJ2-3, with D perhaps matching TRBD1 (6 bases). With 8 bases removed from V and 4 bases from J, the gap between germline ends came to 19 bases. In germline, CDR1 is MNHNY, CDR2 SVGAGI (reference sequence). This CDR3 spans 15 amino acids. CDR3 protein: CASAENRVGADTQYF. The DNA of the CDR3 is TGTGCCAGCGCGGAGAACAGGGTTGGGGCAGATACGCAGTATTTT.

The rearrangement links TRBV20-1 to TRBJ2-3, with 9 bases aligning to TRBD2. The CDR3 has 15 amino acids. Germline values: CDR1 DFQATT, CDR2 SNEGSKA (reference sequence). The junction had 8 bases not matched to a gene; V was cut back by 1 base and J by 6 bases. In DNA form, the CDR3 reads TGCAGTGCTAGAGGGGCGGGAGGGCCCGCGGATACGCAGTATTTT. Translation gives CSARGAGGPADTQYF.

The rearrangement uses TRBV30 and TRBJ2-5, with 10 nucleotides matching TRBD2. V shed 4 bases, J shed 0 bases, and the junction held 2 bases outside the gene matches. The germline V gene encodes CDR1 GTSNPN and CDR2 SVGIG (reference sequence). This CDR3 comprises 14 residues. CDR3 in amino acids: CAWKTSGYQETQYF. CDR3 sequence (DNA): TGTGCCTGGAAGACTAGCGGGTACCAAGAGACCCAGTACTTC.

The rearrangement links TRBV7-2 to TRBJ1-2, with 7 bases identical to TRBD1. Trimming removed 5 bases from V and 0 bases from J; junction bases left unmatched: 6. The CDR3 is 15 amino acids. CDR1 and CDR2 from the germline V gene are SGHTA and FQGNSA. CDR3: CASSPGQSSNYGYTF. In DNA, the CDR3 is TGTGCCAGCAGCCCGGGACAGTCTTCTAACTATGGCTACACCTTC.

This clonotype has more than one count but fewer than ten. V gene TRBV27 combines with J gene TRBJ2-7; perhaps TRBD2 as D (5 bases). Germline V gene lookup returns CDR1 MNHEY and CDR2 SMNVEV (reference sequence). Trimming removed 0 bases at V and 0 bases at J, with 15 bases between. The CDR3 consists of 17 residues. CDR3 nucleotide sequence: TGTGCCAGCAGTTTATCGTCCGGGCGGGTCAGCTCCTACGAGCAGTACTTC. Translated, it gives CASSLSSGRVSSYEQYF.

This clonotype was picked up a small number of times. This chain connects TRBV25-1 to TRBJ1-2; a possible D gene is TRBD1 (6 bases). From germline, CDR1 is MGHDK and CDR2 SYGVNS. CDR3 size: 13 residues. The V end was cut by 4 bases, the J end by 0 bases, with 6 bases between. Here the CDR3 reads CASSGQANYGYTF. The CDR3 region has the DNA TGTGCCAGCAGTGGACAGGCTAACTATGGCTACACCTTC.

The chain joins TRBV7-2 to TRBJ1-6; D unresolved. With 9 bases removed from V and 0 bases from J, the gap between germline ends came to 12 bases. Germline CDR1 is SGHTA and CDR2 is FQGNSA. This CDR3 spans 15 amino acids. CDR3 in amino acids: CASSPAGSYNSPLHF. In nucleotides, the CDR3 is TGTGCCAGTAGCCCGGCGGGCTCCTATAATTCACCCCTCCACTTT.

The CDR3 bases are TGCGCCAGCAGCCAAGAGGGATGGGCTGAAGCTTTCTTT. Protein product: CASSQEGWAEAFF. This chain connects TRBV4-1 to TRBJ1-1; D ambiguous. Germline V gene data show CDR1 as MGHRA and CDR2 as YSYEKL. The CDR3 totals 13 residues. Trimming took 0 bases from V and 6 from J, leaving 8 bases between them.

The chain recombines TRBV6-2 or TRBV6-3 with TRBJ2-6; 9 bases line up with TRBD1. The CDR3 loop spans 18 amino acids. CDR1 and CDR2 (germline): MNHEY, SVGEGT. Trimming removed 7 bases from V and 1 base from J; junction bases left unmatched: 11. CDR3 in amino acids: CASNLRDRAGSGANVLTF. The CDR3 DNA reads TGTGCCAGCAACCTCCGGGACAGGGCTGGGTCTGGGGCCAACGTCCTGACTTTC.

This clonotype turned up a few times. The chain employs TRBV20-1 and TRBJ1-2; D is unresolved. The CDR3 sequence is 14 residues long. Germline CDR1 is DFQATT and CDR2 is SNEGSKA (reference sequence). Trimming removed 5 bases at V and 3 bases at J, with 16 bases between. The CDR3 nucleotides are TGCAGTGCTCCCCCTGGCAACATGGACTATGGCTACACCTTC. This encodes CSAPPGNMDYGYTF.

V gene TRBV2 combines with J gene TRBJ2-1; 14 bases fit TRBD2. This CDR3 region has 15 residues. V lost 3 bases to trimming and J lost 12 bases; unmatched junction nucleotides: 7. Germline V gene sequence: CDR1 SNHLY, CDR2 FYNNEI. This CDR3 is CASSDGGLAGVGQFF. In nucleotides, the CDR3 is TGTGCCAGCAGTGACGGGGGACTAGCGGGAGTAGGGCAGTTCTTC.

This clonotype was found a few times. This CDR3 reads CSASGGETYEQYF. DNA of the CDR3: TGCAGTGCTAGTGGCGGGGAGACCTACGAGCAGTACTTC. The gene calls are TRBV20-1 and TRBJ2-7, with a weak D call TRBD2 (6 bases). Germline loops: CDR1 DFQATT, CDR2 SNEGSKA (reference sequence). This CDR3 comprises 13 residues. The V and J ends lost 3 bases and 2 bases respectively, with 11 bases between them.

The sample holds a few counts of this clonotype. The rearrangement links TRBV12-3 or TRBV12-4 to TRBJ1-5, with 8 bases that match TRBD1. The J segment lost 7 bases and the V segment lost 4 bases, leaving 6 bases of the junction unmatched. The CDR3 is made up of 14 amino acids. In DNA form, the CDR3 reads TGTGCCAGCAGTTCGAACAGGGGGAAACAGCCCCAGCATTTT. It codes for CASSSNRGKQPQHF.

The V call is TRBV9, the J call TRBJ1-1; D is ambiguous. The CDR3 has 13 residues. V lost 0 bases, J lost 3 bases, and 6 bases lay in between. Germline CDR1 SGDLS, CDR2 YYNGEE. CDR3 sequence reads: CASSVATHTEAFF. Here the CDR3 DNA reads TGTGCCAGCAGCGTAGCAACCCACACTGAAGCTTTCTTT.

This clonotype came up many times. An end of the junction differs from the germline gene, which may be a read error. The rearrangement uses TRBV12-3 or TRBV12-4 and TRBJ2-7; 8 bases are a match to TRBD1. This CDR3 spans 14 amino acids. The CDR3 nucleotides read TGTGCCAGCAGCTTAGATACAGGGGGCTACGAGCAGTACTTC. It translates to CASSLDTGGYEQYF.

V and J are TRBV6-2 or TRBV6-3 and TRBJ1-2; D possibly corresponds to TRBD1 (6 bases). V was cut by 5 bases and J by 4 bases, with 17 bases left in between. CDR1 MNHEY and CDR2 SVGEGT come from the germline V gene. The CDR3 runs 15 residues. In nucleotides, the CDR3 is TGTGCCAGCAGTGGTCTCACAGGGATCGCCTATGGCTACACCTTC. Translating it yields CASSGLTGIAYGYTF.

The chain combines TRBV28 with TRBJ2-3, with D possibly matching TRBD1 (6 bases). Germline CDR1 is MDHEN and CDR2 is SYDVKM. Trimming stripped 6 bases from V and 4 bases from J, with 23 bases between. This CDR3 is built from 17 residues. The CDR3 coding sequence is TGTGCCAGCAGACCTACCGGACAGCCAAGACTGGCAGATACGCAGTATTTT. Protein sequence: CASRPTGQPRLADTQYF.